Reported below is one TCR beta chain. The data were obtained in a study of Graves' ophthalmopathy and Graves' hyperthyroidism. Ineligible for inclusion were patients with other autoimmune diseases, uncontrolled infections, pregnancy or lactation. Trimming cost V 6 bases and J 6 bases, with 14 bases left between them. Germline V gene sequence: CDR1 MGHDK, CDR2 SYGVNS. The CDR3 is made up of 13 amino acids. Beta-chain TCR CDR3 regions were amplified from RNA transcripts. RT-PCR was first run with HTBI primers, then multiplex PCR in a second round. TCRdb used MiXCR to reprocess the multiplex PCR reads, holding one entry per CDR3 protein. The sample carries 900,000 to 1,200,000 distinct CDR3 sequences, 35% to 40% recorded once.

V is TRBV25-1 and J is TRBJ2-5; D gene uncertain. This sequence originates from an adult man with Graves' hyperthyroidism. Sequenced: peripheral blood or thyroid tissue (not recorded which). Here the CDR3 DNA reads TGTGCCAGCAGCCAAGATCCGGTACAGACCCAGTACTTC. Residues: CASSQDPVQTQYF.